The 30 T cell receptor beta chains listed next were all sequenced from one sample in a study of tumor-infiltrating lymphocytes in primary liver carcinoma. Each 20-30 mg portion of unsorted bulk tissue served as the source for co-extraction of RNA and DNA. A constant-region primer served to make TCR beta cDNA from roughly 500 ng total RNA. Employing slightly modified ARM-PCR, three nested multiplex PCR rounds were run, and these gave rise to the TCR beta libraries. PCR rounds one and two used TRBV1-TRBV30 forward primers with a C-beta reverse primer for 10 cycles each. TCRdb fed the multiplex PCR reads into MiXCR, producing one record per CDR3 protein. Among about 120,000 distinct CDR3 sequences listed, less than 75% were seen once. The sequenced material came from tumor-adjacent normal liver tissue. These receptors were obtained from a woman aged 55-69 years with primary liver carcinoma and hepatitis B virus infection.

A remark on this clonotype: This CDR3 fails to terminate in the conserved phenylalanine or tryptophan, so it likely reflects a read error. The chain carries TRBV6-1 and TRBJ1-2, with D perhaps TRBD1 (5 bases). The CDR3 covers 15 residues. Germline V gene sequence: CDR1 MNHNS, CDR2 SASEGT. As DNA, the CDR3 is TGTGCCAGCAGTGAAGTGGGACTAACTAATCATGGTTACACCTGC. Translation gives CASSEVGLTNHGYTC.

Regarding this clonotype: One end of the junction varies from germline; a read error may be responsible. The CDR3 nucleotides are TGTACCAGCAACTACGGCTACAATGAGCAGTTCTTC. Translated, it gives CTSNYGYNEQFF. The chain links TRBV11-2 to TRBJ2-1; no clear D gene. The CDR3 is made up of 12 amino acids. Per the germline V gene, CDR1 is SGHAT and CDR2 is FQNNGV.

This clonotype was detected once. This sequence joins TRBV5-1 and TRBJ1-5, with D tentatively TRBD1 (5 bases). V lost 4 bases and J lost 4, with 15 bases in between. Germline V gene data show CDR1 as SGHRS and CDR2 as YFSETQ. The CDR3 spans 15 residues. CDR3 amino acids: CASSIAGSTNQPQHF. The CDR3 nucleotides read TGCGCCAGCAGCATTGCAGGGTCGACAAATCAGCCCCAGCATTTT.

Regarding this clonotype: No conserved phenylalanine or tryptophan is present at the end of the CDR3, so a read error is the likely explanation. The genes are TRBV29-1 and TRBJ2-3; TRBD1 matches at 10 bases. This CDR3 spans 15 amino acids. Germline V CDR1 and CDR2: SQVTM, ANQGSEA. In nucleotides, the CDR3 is TGCAACGCCTACTCTCCGGGACAGGGGACAGATACGCAGTATTCT. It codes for CNAYSPGQGTDTQYS.

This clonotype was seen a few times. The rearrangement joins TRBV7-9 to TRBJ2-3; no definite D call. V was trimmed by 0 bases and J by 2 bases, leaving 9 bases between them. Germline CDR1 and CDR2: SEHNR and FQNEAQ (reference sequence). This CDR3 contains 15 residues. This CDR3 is CASSLAGSPTDTQYF. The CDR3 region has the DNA TGTGCCAGCAGCTTAGCTGGGTCCCCCACAGATACGCAGTATTTT.

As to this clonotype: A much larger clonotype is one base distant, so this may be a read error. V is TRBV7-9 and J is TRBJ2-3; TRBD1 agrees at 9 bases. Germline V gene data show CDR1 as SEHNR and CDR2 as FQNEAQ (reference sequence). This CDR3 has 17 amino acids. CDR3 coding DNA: TGTGCCAACAGCTTACAAGTTAGGACAGGGGCAACAGATACGCAGTATTTT. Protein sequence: CANSLQVRTGATDTQYF.

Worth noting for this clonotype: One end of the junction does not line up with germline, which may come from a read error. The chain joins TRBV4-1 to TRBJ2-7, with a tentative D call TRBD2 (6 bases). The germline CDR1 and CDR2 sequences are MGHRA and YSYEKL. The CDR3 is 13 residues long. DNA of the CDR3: TGCGCCAGCAACCAAGAGGACTATGATGAGCAGTACTTC. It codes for CASNQEDYDEQYF.

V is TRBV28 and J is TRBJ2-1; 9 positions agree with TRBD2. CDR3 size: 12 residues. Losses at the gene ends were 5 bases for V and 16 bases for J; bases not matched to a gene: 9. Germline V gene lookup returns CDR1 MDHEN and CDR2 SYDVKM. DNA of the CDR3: TGTGCCAGCAGTCCAGCGGGAGGCGAGCGATTCTTC. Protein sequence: CASSPAGGERFF.

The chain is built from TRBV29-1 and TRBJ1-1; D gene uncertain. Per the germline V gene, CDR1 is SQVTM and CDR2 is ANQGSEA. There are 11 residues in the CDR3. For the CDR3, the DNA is TGCGGCGCTGATTCGGTCACTGAAGCTTTCTTT. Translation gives CGADSVTEAFF.

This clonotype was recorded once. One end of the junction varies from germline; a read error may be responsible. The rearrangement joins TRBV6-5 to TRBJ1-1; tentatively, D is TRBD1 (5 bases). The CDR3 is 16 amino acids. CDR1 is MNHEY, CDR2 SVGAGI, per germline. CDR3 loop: CTSSSGVAQGWTEAFF. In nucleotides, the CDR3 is TGTACCAGCAGTAGTGGAGTGGCCCAGGGTTGGACTGAAGCTTTCTTT.

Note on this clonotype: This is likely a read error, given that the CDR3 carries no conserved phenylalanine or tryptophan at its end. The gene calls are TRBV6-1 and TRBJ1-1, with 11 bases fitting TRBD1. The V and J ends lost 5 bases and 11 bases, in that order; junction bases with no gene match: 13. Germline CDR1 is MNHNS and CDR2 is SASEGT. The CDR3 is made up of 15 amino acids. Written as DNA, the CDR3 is TGTGCCAGCAGTTTTTTAGGACAGGGGGCTGCCGAGGCTTTCTAT. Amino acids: CASSFLGQGAAEAFY.

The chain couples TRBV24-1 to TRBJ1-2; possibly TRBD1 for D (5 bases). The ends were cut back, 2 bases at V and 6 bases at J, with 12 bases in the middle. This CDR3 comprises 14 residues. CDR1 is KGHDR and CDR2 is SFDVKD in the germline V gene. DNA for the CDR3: TGTGCCACCAGTGATTCAGGGTACGACAATGGCTACACCTTC. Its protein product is CATSDSGYDNGYTF.

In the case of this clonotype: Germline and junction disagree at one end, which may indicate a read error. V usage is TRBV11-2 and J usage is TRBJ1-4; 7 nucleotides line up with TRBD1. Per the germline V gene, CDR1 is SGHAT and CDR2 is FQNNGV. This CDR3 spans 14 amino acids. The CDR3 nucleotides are TGTACCAGCAACTTAGGGACAGCTCTAGGAAAACTGTTTTTT. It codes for CTSNLGTALGKLFF. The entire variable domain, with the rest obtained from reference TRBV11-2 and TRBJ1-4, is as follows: EAGVAQSPRYKIIEKRQSVAFWCNPISGHATLYWYQQILGQGPKLLIQFQNNGVVDDSQLPKDRFSAERLKGVDSTLKIQPAKLEDSAVYLCTSNLGTALGKLFFGSGTQLSVL.

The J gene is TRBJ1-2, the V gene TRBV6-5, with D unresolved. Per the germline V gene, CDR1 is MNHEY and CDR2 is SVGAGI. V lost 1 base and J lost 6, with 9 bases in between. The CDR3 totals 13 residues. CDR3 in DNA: TGTGCCAGCAGTTACTTACATGGGGATGGCTACACCTTC. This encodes CASSYLHGDGYTF.

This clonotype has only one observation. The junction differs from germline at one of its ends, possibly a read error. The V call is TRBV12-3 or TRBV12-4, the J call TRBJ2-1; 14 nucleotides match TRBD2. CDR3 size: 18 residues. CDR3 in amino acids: CASSLGTSGRPSYNDQSF. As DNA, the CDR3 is TGTGCCAGCAGTTTAGGGACTAGCGGGAGGCCGTCCTACAATGATCAGTCCTTC.

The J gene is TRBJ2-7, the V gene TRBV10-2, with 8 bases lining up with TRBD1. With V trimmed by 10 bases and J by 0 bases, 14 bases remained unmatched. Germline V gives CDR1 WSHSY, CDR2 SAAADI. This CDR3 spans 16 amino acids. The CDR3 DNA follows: TGCGCCAACACCACACCCCCAGGGGGCGGCTCCTACGAGCAGTACTTC. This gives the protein CANTTPPGGGSYEQYF.

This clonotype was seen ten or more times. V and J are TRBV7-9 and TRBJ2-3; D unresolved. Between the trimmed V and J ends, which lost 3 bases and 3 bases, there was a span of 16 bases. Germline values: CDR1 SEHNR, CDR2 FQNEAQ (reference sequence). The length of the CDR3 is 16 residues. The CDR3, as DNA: TGTGCCAGCAGCTTTGTAGGAATCGACCCTACAGATACGCAGTATTTT. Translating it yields CASSFVGIDPTDTQYF.

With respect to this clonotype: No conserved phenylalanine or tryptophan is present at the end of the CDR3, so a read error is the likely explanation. The CDR3 region has the DNA TGCAGCGTTGGAACAGGGGGCGGTGAGACCCAGTACGTC. This encodes CSVGTGGGETQYV. The rearrangement joins TRBV29-1 to TRBJ2-5; 9 nucleotides agree with TRBD1. The CDR3 is 13 amino acids. Germline V gene sequence: CDR1 SQVTM, CDR2 ANQGSEA. With V trimmed by 4 bases and J by 5 bases, 5 bases remained unmatched.

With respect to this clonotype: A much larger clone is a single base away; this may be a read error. The CDR3 nucleotides read TGTGCCAGCAGCTTCTCTGGCGGCATGGGCTACGAGCAGTACTTC. Translation gives CASSFSGGMGYEQYF. The chain couples TRBV5-4 to TRBJ2-7, with no clear D. The germline gives CDR1 SGHNT, CDR2 YYREEE (reference sequence). The CDR3 is 15 residues long. With 2 bases removed from V and 3 bases from J, the gap between germline ends came to 15 bases.

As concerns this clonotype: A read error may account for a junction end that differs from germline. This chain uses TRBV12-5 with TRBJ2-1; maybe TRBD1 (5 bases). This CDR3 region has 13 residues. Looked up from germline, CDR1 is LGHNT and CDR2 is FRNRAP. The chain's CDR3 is CASGLDWGRKLIF. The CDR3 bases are TGTGCTAGTGGTTTGGACTGGGGCCGCAAGCTGATCTTC.

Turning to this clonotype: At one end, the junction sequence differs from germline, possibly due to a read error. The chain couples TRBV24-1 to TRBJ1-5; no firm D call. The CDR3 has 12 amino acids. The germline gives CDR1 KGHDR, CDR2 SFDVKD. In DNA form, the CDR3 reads TGTGTCACCAGTGATTTCGATCAGCCCCAGCATTTT. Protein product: CVTSDFDQPQHF.

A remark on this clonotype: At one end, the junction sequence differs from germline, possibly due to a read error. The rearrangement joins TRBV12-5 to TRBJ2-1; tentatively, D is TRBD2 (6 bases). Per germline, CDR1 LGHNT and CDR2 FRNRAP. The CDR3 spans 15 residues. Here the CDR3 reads CVSDFASGAGNEQFF. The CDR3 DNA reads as TGTGTTAGTGATTTTGCCTCGGGAGCGGGTAATGAGCAGTTCTTC.

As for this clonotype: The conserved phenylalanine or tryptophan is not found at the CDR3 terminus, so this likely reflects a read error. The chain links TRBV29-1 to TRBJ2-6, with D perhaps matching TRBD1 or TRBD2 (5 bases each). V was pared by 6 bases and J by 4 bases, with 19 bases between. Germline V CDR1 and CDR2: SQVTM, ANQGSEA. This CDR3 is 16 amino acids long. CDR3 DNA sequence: TGCAGCGTAGATGGGATCGGGGCAACCGGGGCCAACGTCCTGACTTCC. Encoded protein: CSVDGIGATGANVLTS.

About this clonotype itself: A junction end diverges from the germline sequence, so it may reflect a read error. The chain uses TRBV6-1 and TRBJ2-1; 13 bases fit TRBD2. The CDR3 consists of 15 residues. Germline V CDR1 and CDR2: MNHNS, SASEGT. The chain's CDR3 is CAGRGLAGSQGRRFF. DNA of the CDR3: TGTGCCGGCAGGGGACTAGCGGGATCCCAGGGAAGGCGGTTCTTC.

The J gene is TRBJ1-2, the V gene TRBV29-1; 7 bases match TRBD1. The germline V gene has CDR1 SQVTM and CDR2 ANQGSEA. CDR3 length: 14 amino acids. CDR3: CSIGGQVYNYGYTF. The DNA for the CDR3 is TGCAGTATTGGCGGACAGGTCTATAACTATGGCTACACCTTC.

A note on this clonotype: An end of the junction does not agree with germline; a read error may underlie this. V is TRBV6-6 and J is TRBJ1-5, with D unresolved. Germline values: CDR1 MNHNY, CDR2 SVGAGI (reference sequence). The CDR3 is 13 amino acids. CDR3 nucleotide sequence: TGTACCAGCAGTTATGGCGGGAATCAGCCCCAGCATTTT. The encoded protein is CTSSYGGNQPQHF.

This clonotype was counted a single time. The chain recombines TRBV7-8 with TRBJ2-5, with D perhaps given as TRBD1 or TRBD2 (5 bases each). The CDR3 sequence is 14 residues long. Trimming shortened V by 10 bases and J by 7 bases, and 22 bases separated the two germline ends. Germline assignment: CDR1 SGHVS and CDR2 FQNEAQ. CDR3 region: CANSLDGGIGTQYF. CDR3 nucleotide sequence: TGTGCCAACAGTTTAGATGGGGGAATTGGGACCCAGTACTTC.

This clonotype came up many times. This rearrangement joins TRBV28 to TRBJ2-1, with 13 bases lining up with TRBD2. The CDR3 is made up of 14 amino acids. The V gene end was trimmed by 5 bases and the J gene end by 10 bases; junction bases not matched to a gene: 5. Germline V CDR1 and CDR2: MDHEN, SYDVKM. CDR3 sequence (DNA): TGTGCCAGCAGTACTAGCGGGAGGGGGAGGGAGCAGTTCTTC. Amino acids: CASSTSGRGREQFF.

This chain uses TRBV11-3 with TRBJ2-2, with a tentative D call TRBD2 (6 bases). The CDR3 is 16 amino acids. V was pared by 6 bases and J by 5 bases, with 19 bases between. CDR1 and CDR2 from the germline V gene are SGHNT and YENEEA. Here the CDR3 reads CASRSPGTGKTGELFF. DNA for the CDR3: TGTGCCAGCAGGTCACCTGGGACTGGGAAAACCGGGGAGCTGTTTTTT.

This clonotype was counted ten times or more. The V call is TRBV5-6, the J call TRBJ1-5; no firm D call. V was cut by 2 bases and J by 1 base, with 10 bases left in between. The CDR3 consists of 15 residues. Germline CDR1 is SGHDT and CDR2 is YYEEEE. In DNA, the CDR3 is TGTGCCAGCAGCTTTCGAGATATGAGCAATCAGCCCCAGCATTTT. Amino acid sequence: CASSFRDMSNQPQHF.